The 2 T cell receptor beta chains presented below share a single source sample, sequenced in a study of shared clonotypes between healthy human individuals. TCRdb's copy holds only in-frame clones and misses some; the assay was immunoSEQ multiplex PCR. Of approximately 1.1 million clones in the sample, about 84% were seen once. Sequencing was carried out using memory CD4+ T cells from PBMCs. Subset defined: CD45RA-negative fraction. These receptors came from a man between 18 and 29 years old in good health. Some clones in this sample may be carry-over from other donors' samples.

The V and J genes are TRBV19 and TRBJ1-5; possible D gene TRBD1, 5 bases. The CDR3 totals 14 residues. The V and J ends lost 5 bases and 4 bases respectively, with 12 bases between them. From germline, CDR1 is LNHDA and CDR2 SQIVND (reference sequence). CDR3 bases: TGTGCCAGTAGTGGGAGACAGCAAAATCAGCCCCAGCATTTT. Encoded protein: CASSGRQQNQPQHF.

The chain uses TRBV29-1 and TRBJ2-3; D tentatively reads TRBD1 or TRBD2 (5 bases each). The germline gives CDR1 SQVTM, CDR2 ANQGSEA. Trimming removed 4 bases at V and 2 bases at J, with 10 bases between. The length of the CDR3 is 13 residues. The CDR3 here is CSVVIGTTDTQYF. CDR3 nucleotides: TGCAGCGTTGTCATCGGGACCACAGATACGCAGTATTTT.